This passage covers 20 T cell receptor beta chains from one sample sequenced in a study of beta chain features in type 1 diabetes. The isolated RNA, all of it, was reverse transcribed, so expressed TCRB transcripts were what got sequenced. Sequencing was performed with immunoSEQ multiplex PCR; in TCRdb, only in-frame clones are kept and a portion is missing. This sample carries some 180,000 clones, approximately 13% of them seen once, and the ten largest clones take 0.5% to 0.75%. The material sequenced was central memory CD4+ T cells from blood. The receptors were sampled from a woman aged 18-29 years in good health.

The chain couples TRBV5-4 to TRBJ2-1; weak D call: TRBD2 (5 bases). The CDR3 runs 16 residues. Deletions cut 0 bases from V and 6 bases from J, with 16 bases between. Looked up from germline, CDR1 is SGHNT and CDR2 is YYREEE (reference sequence). CDR3 nucleotides: TGTGCCAGCAGCTTGGGGGGAGTGAATATTCTCAATGAGCAGTTCTTC. It specifies CASSLGGVNILNEQFF.

This clone was found a few times. The V gene is TRBV29-1, the J gene TRBJ2-3; 10 bases map to TRBD2. The germline V gene encodes CDR1 SQVTM and CDR2 ANQGSEA. With 3 bases clipped from V and 2 bases from J, the junction kept 11 bases outside the gene matches. This CDR3 has 17 residues. The CDR3: CSVDHPTSGRATDTQYF. CDR3 sequence (DNA): TGCAGCGTTGACCATCCCACCAGCGGGAGGGCCACAGATACGCAGTATTTT.

Only a few counts were recorded for this clone. The J gene is TRBJ1-3, the V gene TRBV27; D gene unclear. The germline V gene encodes CDR1 MNHEY and CDR2 SMNVEV (reference sequence). This CDR3 comprises 13 residues. Deletions cut 5 bases from V and 4 bases from J, with 9 bases between. The CDR3 loop reads CASSTGRGNTIYF. The CDR3 bases are TGTGCCAGCAGTACCGGCAGGGGAAACACCATATATTTT.

This clone was observed a few times. This chain links TRBV18 with TRBJ1-1; 10 nucleotides line up with TRBD1. Germline assignment: CDR1 KGHSH and CDR2 LQKENI. CDR3 length: 17 amino acids. V shed 2 bases and J 4 bases; nucleotides not matched to a gene: 10. DNA for the CDR3: TGTGCCAGCTCACCATCGACAGGGGGCGGAACTGCCACTGAAGCTTTCTTT. Amino acid sequence: CASSPSTGGGTATEAFF. The variable domain in full, completed from reference TRBV18 and TRBJ1-1, reads NAGVMQNPRHLVRRRGQEARLRCSPMKGHSHVYWYRQLPEEGLKFMVYLQKENIIDESGMPKERFSAEFPKEGPSILRIQQVVRGDSAAYFCASSPSTGGGTATEAFFGQGTRLTVV.

This clone came up many times. The junction departs from the called germline gene at one end, perhaps through a read error. V gene TRBV14 combines with J gene TRBJ1-1; no definite D call. The germline CDR1 and CDR2 sequences are SGHDN and FVKESK. The CDR3 has 13 amino acids. CDR3 region: CASSPGLKTEAFF. The DNA of the CDR3 is TGTGCCAGCAGCCCCGGACTGAAGACTGAAGCTTTCTTT. The full variable domain, in which reference TRBV14 and TRBJ1-1 provide the parts outside the CDR3, is EAGVTQFPSHSVIEKGQTVTLRCDPISGHDNLYWYRRVMGKEIKFLLHFVKESKQDESGMPNNRFLAERTGGTYSTLKVQPAELEDSGVYFCASSPGLKTEAFFGQGTRLTVV.

This clone was counted only a few times. The chain recombines TRBV6-5 with TRBJ2-5, with 9 bases lining up with TRBD1. Trimming at V came to 10 bases and at J to 6 bases, leaving 12 bases not matched to a gene. The CDR3 loop spans 14 amino acids. Per the germline V gene, CDR1 is MNHEY and CDR2 is SVGAGI. DNA of the CDR3: TGTGCCACCTCTCGGGACAGGGATGAGAAGACCCAGTACTTC. Its translation: CATSRDRDEKTQYF.

The chain is built from TRBV25-1 and TRBJ2-5; 8 nucleotides agree with TRBD2. The germline V gene encodes CDR1 MGHDK and CDR2 SYGVNS. Trimming took 2 bases from V and 5 from J; bases not matched to a gene: 10. This CDR3 has 16 amino acids. CDR3 DNA sequence: TGTGCCAGCAGTGAAAGGGTTTCGGGAGGGGGGGAGACCCAGTACTTC. This gives the protein CASSERVSGGGETQYF.

The V gene is TRBV7-2, the J gene TRBJ2-3, with TRBD2 matching over 7 bases. The CDR3 consists of 14 residues. The J segment lost 4 bases and the V segment lost 5 bases, leaving 6 bases of the junction unmatched. The germline V gene has CDR1 SGHTA and CDR2 FQGNSA. The CDR3 coding sequence is TGTGCCAGCAGCCGCATGGGGGGGGCAGATACGCAGTATTTT. Encoded protein: CASSRMGGADTQYF. The variable domain in full, with the rest retrieved from reference TRBV7-2 and TRBJ2-3, is GAGVSQSPSNKVTEKGKDVELRCDPISGHTALYWYRQSLGQGLEFLIYFQGNSAPDKSGLPSDRFSAERTGGSVSTLTIQRTQQEDSAVYLCASSRMGGADTQYFGPGTRLTVL.

V usage is TRBV6-1 and J usage is TRBJ2-3; unclear D gene. The CDR3 consists of 16 residues. The V gene lost 2 bases and the J gene lost 3 bases, with 15 bases spanning the gap. Looked up from germline, CDR1 is MNHNS and CDR2 is SASEGT. CDR3 DNA sequence: TGTGCCAGCAGTGAAAGGAGCGATGGGTGGACAGATACGCAGTATTTT. It codes for CASSERSDGWTDTQYF.

V and J are TRBV30 and TRBJ2-5; D perhaps matches TRBD2 (5 bases). The germline V gene encodes CDR1 GTSNPN and CDR2 SVGIG (reference sequence). This CDR3 is 10 amino acids long. The ends were cut back, 5 bases at V and 5 bases at J, with 6 bases in the middle. CDR3 in DNA: TGTGCCTGGGGGGAGGAGACCCAGTACTTC. Its protein product is CAWGEETQYF.

J is TRBJ2-3 and V is TRBV7-2; TRBD1 matches at 9 bases. V dropped 3 bases and J dropped 9; count of bases not matched to a gene: 7. This CDR3 is 14 amino acids long. Per the germline V gene, CDR1 is SGHTA and CDR2 is FQGNSA. CDR3 DNA: TGTGCCAGCAGCTTCGACAGGGGGAAGTCGACGCAGTATTTT. Amino acids: CASSFDRGKSTQYF.

This clone was seen a few times. V usage is TRBV5-1 and J usage is TRBJ2-7; 9 bases match TRBD1. The CDR3 loop spans 14 amino acids. J gave up 4 bases and V 4 bases, and 6 bases lay outside the gene matches. Germline values: CDR1 SGHRS, CDR2 YFSETQ. CDR3 nucleotides: TGCGCCAGCAGCATACGACAGGGGGGTTACGAGCAGTACTTC. This sequence encodes CASSIRQGGYEQYF. Supplemented by reference TRBV5-1 and TRBJ2-7, the full variable domain reads KAGVTQTPRYLIKTRGQQVTLSCSPISGHRSVSWYQQTPGQGLQFLFEYFSETQRNKGNFPGRFSGRQFSNSRSEMNVSTLELGDSALYLCASSIRQGGYEQYFGPGTRLTVT.

This clone has a handful of counts. V and J are TRBV28 and TRBJ2-3; 11 bases align to TRBD1. CDR1 MDHEN and CDR2 SYDVKM come from the germline V gene. CDR3 size: 13 residues. The V and J ends lost 8 bases and 4 bases, in that order; junction bases with no gene match: 2. CDR3 sequence: CASRTGGSDTQYF. CDR3 bases: TGTGCCAGCCGGACAGGGGGCTCAGATACGCAGTATTTT.

The V gene is TRBV7-2, the J gene TRBJ1-2, with D unclear. The V gene lost 5 bases and the J gene lost 4 bases, with 23 bases spanning the gap. This CDR3 spans 17 amino acids. CDR1 is SGHTA, CDR2 FQGNSA, per germline. The CDR3 protein is CASSQGGGDGSLYGYTF. In nucleotides, the CDR3 is TGTGCCAGCAGCCAAGGTGGCGGAGACGGAAGCCTCTATGGCTACACCTTC.

The chain joins TRBV5-8 to TRBJ2-3; D is uncertain. Germline assignment: CDR1 SGHTS and CDR2 YDEGEE. The CDR3 totals 12 residues. Trimming pared 7 bases from V and 0 bases from J, leaving 6 bases between. CDR3 protein: CASVPSTDTQYF. CDR3 nucleotide sequence: TGTGCCAGCGTCCCTAGCACAGATACGCAGTATTTT.

The chain employs TRBV7-2 and TRBJ1-2; 8 bases align to TRBD1. The ends lost 6 bases at V and 8 bases at J; junction bases unmatched: 11. The CDR3 loop spans 14 amino acids. From germline, CDR1 is SGHTA and CDR2 FQGNSA. The CDR3 spells CASRPGQGSYGYTF. CDR3 coding DNA: TGTGCCAGCAGACCTGGACAGGGATCCTACGGCTACACCTTC.

The chain combines TRBV5-1 with TRBJ2-2; 8 bases are a match to TRBD1. The length of the CDR3 is 15 residues. V gave up 3 bases and J gave up 4 bases; unmatched junction bases: 5. Germline-derived CDR1 and CDR2 are SGHRS and YFSETQ. CDR3 sequence: CASSSTGAGTGELFF. The CDR3 bases are TGCGCCAGCAGCTCGACAGGGGCGGGCACCGGGGAGCTGTTTTTT.

This clone was seen more than once but under ten times. The rearrangement links TRBV7-2 to TRBJ1-2; 10 bases align to TRBD1. The germline CDR1 and CDR2 sequences are SGHTA and FQGNSA. This CDR3 is 17 amino acids long. Trimming cost V 1 base and J 7 bases; bases outside gene matches: 12. The CDR3 DNA reads as TGTGCCAGCAGCTTAGGCCGGGACAGGGGTCTAGGAGGTGGCTACACCTTC. It codes for CASSLGRDRGLGGGYTF.

The chain recombines TRBV7-9 with TRBJ1-4; 8 bases agree with TRBD1. The CDR3 runs 17 residues. Germline-derived CDR1 and CDR2 are SEHNR and FQNEAQ (reference sequence). J lost 9 bases, V lost 2 bases, and 14 bases had no gene match. The CDR3 loop is CASSLSEWGQEEQKLFF. In DNA, the CDR3 is TGTGCCAGCAGCTTATCCGAGTGGGGACAGGAGGAGCAAAAACTGTTTTTT.

This clone has only a few counts. The chain employs TRBV9 and TRBJ2-1, with TRBD2 identical over 12 bases. Losses at the gene ends were 7 bases for V and 4 bases for J; bases not matched to a gene: 6. The CDR3 contains 15 residues. The V gene's germline CDR1 is SGDLS and CDR2 YYNGEE. CDR3 sequence reads: CASGGTSGLYNEQFF. As DNA, the CDR3 is TGTGCCAGCGGGGGGACTAGCGGGTTATACAATGAGCAGTTCTTC. The full variable domain, its missing parts supplied by reference TRBV9 and TRBJ2-1, is DSGVTQTPKHLITATGQRVTLRCSPRSGDLSVYWYQQSLDQGLQFLIQYYNGEERAKGNILERFSAQQFPDLHSELNLSSLELGDSALYFCASGGTSGLYNEQFFGPGTRLTVL.